Following are 14 T cell receptor beta chains from one sample sequenced in a study of cytomegalovirus exposure and HLA in healthy donors. Generated by immunoSEQ multiplex PCR, the TCRdb table keeps only in-frame clones and is missing some. The sample yields about 190,000 clones, roughly 88% seen once. Sequencing used PBMCs. The receptor set was obtained from a young woman in good health and CMV-seronegative.

The DNA of the CDR3 is TGTGCCTGGAGTGCGGGGGAGGGTTTGCGGCCCCAGCATTTT. This translates into CAWSAGEGLRPQHF. The chain recombines TRBV30 with TRBJ1-5; D possibly corresponds to TRBD1 (5 bases). Trimming shortened V by 1 base and J by 9 bases, and 16 bases separated the two germline ends. This CDR3 is built from 14 residues. CDR1 is GTSNPN, CDR2 SVGIG, per germline (reference sequence). Full variable domain (outside the CDR3, taken from reference TRBV30 and TRBJ1-5): SQTIHQWPATLVQPVGSPLSLECTVEGTSNPNLYWYRQAAGRGLQLLFYSVGIGQISSEVPQNLSASRPQDRQFILSSKKLLLSDSGFYLCAWSAGEGLRPQHFGDGTRLSIL.

V and J are TRBV6-1 and TRBJ2-1, with D unresolved. CDR1 is MNHNS and CDR2 is SASEGT in the germline V gene. The CDR3 contains 12 residues. Deletions cut 6 bases from V and 7 bases from J, with 10 bases between. The CDR3, as DNA: TGTGCCAGCAGCCCCCCCTCGAATGAGCAGTTCTTC. Its translation is CASSPPSNEQFF.

The chain uses TRBV4-1 and TRBJ2-7; D may be TRBD2 (6 bases). V lost 2 bases to trimming and J lost 4 bases, with 18 bases between them. The CDR3 is made up of 16 amino acids. CDR1 MGHRA and CDR2 YSYEKL come from the germline V gene. The CDR3 sequence: CASSQLSRGGEYEQYF. CDR3 bases: TGCGCCAGCAGCCAATTGTCCCGCGGAGGGGAGTACGAGCAGTACTTC.

V and J are TRBV4-1 and TRBJ2-5; D is perhaps TRBD2 (7 bases). Trimming pared 0 bases from V and 5 bases from J, leaving 16 bases between. Germline V gene data show CDR1 as MGHRA and CDR2 as YSYEKL. The CDR3 is 16 residues long. The CDR3 here is CASSQEQGGVWETQYF. In DNA form, the CDR3 reads TGCGCCAGCAGCCAAGAACAAGGGGGGGTTTGGGAGACCCAGTACTTC.

The genes are TRBV4-2 and TRBJ2-7; TRBD1 might be the D (6 bases). The germline gives CDR1 LGHNA, CDR2 YNFKEQ. V dropped 2 bases and J dropped 2 bases, with 13 bases sitting between them. This CDR3 has 15 residues. The CDR3 is CASSQSSSGAYEQYF. The CDR3 nucleotides read TGTGCCAGCAGCCAAAGTAGCTCAGGGGCCTACGAGCAGTACTTC.

This rearrangement joins TRBV7-2 to TRBJ1-5; no definite D call. The CDR3 covers 14 residues. Germline values: CDR1 SGHTA, CDR2 FQGNSA. V shed 0 bases and J shed 4 bases, with 7 bases lying between them. The CDR3, as DNA: TGTGCCAGCAGCTTAGCCGGTTTAAATCAGCCCCAGCATTTT. It specifies CASSLAGLNQPQHF.

This chain joins TRBV5-4 and TRBJ1-3; a possible D gene is TRBD1 (6 bases). The CDR3 is 14 residues long. Germline V gene lookup returns CDR1 SGHNT and CDR2 YYREEE (reference sequence). Trimming pared 4 bases from V and 2 bases from J, leaving 10 bases between. CDR3 sequence (DNA): TGTGCCAGCAGCATTCAGGGGCCTGGAAACACCATATATTTT. Amino acids: CASSIQGPGNTIYF.

V and J are TRBV2 and TRBJ1-1; possible D gene TRBD1, 6 bases. This CDR3 is built from 13 residues. Trimming stripped 6 bases from V and 2 bases from J, with 10 bases between. Germline V gene data show CDR1 as SNHLY and CDR2 as FYNNEI. The CDR3 protein is CASRKQGNTEAFF. CDR3 coding DNA: TGTGCCAGCAGGAAACAGGGTAACACTGAAGCTTTCTTT.

The V call is TRBV18, the J call TRBJ1-1; D gene ambiguous. V was clipped by 0 bases and J by 7 bases, with 12 bases between them. The CDR3 sequence is 14 residues long. CDR1 is KGHSH, CDR2 LQKENI, per germline. The CDR3 nucleotides are TGTGCCAGCTCACCACCTACTCCGGGATTTGAAGCTTTCTTT. Its protein is CASSPPTPGFEAFF.

V gene TRBV2 combines with J gene TRBJ2-7; 11 positions match TRBD1. Germline V lookup: CDR1 SNHLY, CDR2 FYNNEI. V lost 9 bases, J lost 0 bases, and 4 bases stayed unmatched. CDR3 length: 14 amino acids. CDR3 region: CARTGTGGSYEQYF. In DNA form, the CDR3 reads TGTGCCAGAACCGGGACAGGGGGCTCCTACGAGCAGTACTTC.

V gene TRBV18 combines with J gene TRBJ1-1; D unresolved. The germline V and J ends were trimmed by 2 bases and 0 bases, with 4 bases remaining between them. This CDR3 region has 13 residues. Germline V gives CDR1 KGHSH, CDR2 LQKENI. The DNA for the CDR3 is TGTGCCAGCTCACCATCGGTGAACACTGAAGCTTTCTTT. It translates to CASSPSVNTEAFF.

The chain carries TRBV7-8 and TRBJ1-5; D not resolved. Trimming shortened V by 5 bases and J by 2 bases, and 19 bases separated the two germline ends. The germline V gene encodes CDR1 SGHVS and CDR2 FQNEAQ. This CDR3 comprises 17 residues. CDR3 loop: CASSLLAGFRGNQPQHF. The DNA of the CDR3 is TGTGCCAGCAGCCTACTAGCGGGATTCCGGGGCAATCAGCCCCAGCATTTT.

About this clone itself: Since no conserved phenylalanine or tryptophan closes the CDR3, a read error is the likely cause. No DNA is shown, since the ends of the CDR3 on it are uncertain; the CDR3 is the one TCRdb lists. The J gene is TRBJ1-2, the V gene TRBV10-1. Germline V lookup: CDR1 WNHNN, CDR2 SYGVQD (reference sequence). The CDR3 is 9 residues long, ends included. CDR3 residues: CASSEVECR.

The rearrangement joins TRBV5-1 to TRBJ2-2; D is perhaps TRBD1 (5 bases). The V gene lost 4 bases and the J gene lost 3 bases, with 13 bases spanning the gap. Germline V lookup: CDR1 SGHRS, CDR2 YFSETQ. The CDR3 extends over 15 amino acids. The CDR3 DNA reads as TGCGCCAGCAGCGCCGACAGTCGGGACACCGGGGAGCTGTTTTTT. Translation gives CASSADSRDTGELFF.